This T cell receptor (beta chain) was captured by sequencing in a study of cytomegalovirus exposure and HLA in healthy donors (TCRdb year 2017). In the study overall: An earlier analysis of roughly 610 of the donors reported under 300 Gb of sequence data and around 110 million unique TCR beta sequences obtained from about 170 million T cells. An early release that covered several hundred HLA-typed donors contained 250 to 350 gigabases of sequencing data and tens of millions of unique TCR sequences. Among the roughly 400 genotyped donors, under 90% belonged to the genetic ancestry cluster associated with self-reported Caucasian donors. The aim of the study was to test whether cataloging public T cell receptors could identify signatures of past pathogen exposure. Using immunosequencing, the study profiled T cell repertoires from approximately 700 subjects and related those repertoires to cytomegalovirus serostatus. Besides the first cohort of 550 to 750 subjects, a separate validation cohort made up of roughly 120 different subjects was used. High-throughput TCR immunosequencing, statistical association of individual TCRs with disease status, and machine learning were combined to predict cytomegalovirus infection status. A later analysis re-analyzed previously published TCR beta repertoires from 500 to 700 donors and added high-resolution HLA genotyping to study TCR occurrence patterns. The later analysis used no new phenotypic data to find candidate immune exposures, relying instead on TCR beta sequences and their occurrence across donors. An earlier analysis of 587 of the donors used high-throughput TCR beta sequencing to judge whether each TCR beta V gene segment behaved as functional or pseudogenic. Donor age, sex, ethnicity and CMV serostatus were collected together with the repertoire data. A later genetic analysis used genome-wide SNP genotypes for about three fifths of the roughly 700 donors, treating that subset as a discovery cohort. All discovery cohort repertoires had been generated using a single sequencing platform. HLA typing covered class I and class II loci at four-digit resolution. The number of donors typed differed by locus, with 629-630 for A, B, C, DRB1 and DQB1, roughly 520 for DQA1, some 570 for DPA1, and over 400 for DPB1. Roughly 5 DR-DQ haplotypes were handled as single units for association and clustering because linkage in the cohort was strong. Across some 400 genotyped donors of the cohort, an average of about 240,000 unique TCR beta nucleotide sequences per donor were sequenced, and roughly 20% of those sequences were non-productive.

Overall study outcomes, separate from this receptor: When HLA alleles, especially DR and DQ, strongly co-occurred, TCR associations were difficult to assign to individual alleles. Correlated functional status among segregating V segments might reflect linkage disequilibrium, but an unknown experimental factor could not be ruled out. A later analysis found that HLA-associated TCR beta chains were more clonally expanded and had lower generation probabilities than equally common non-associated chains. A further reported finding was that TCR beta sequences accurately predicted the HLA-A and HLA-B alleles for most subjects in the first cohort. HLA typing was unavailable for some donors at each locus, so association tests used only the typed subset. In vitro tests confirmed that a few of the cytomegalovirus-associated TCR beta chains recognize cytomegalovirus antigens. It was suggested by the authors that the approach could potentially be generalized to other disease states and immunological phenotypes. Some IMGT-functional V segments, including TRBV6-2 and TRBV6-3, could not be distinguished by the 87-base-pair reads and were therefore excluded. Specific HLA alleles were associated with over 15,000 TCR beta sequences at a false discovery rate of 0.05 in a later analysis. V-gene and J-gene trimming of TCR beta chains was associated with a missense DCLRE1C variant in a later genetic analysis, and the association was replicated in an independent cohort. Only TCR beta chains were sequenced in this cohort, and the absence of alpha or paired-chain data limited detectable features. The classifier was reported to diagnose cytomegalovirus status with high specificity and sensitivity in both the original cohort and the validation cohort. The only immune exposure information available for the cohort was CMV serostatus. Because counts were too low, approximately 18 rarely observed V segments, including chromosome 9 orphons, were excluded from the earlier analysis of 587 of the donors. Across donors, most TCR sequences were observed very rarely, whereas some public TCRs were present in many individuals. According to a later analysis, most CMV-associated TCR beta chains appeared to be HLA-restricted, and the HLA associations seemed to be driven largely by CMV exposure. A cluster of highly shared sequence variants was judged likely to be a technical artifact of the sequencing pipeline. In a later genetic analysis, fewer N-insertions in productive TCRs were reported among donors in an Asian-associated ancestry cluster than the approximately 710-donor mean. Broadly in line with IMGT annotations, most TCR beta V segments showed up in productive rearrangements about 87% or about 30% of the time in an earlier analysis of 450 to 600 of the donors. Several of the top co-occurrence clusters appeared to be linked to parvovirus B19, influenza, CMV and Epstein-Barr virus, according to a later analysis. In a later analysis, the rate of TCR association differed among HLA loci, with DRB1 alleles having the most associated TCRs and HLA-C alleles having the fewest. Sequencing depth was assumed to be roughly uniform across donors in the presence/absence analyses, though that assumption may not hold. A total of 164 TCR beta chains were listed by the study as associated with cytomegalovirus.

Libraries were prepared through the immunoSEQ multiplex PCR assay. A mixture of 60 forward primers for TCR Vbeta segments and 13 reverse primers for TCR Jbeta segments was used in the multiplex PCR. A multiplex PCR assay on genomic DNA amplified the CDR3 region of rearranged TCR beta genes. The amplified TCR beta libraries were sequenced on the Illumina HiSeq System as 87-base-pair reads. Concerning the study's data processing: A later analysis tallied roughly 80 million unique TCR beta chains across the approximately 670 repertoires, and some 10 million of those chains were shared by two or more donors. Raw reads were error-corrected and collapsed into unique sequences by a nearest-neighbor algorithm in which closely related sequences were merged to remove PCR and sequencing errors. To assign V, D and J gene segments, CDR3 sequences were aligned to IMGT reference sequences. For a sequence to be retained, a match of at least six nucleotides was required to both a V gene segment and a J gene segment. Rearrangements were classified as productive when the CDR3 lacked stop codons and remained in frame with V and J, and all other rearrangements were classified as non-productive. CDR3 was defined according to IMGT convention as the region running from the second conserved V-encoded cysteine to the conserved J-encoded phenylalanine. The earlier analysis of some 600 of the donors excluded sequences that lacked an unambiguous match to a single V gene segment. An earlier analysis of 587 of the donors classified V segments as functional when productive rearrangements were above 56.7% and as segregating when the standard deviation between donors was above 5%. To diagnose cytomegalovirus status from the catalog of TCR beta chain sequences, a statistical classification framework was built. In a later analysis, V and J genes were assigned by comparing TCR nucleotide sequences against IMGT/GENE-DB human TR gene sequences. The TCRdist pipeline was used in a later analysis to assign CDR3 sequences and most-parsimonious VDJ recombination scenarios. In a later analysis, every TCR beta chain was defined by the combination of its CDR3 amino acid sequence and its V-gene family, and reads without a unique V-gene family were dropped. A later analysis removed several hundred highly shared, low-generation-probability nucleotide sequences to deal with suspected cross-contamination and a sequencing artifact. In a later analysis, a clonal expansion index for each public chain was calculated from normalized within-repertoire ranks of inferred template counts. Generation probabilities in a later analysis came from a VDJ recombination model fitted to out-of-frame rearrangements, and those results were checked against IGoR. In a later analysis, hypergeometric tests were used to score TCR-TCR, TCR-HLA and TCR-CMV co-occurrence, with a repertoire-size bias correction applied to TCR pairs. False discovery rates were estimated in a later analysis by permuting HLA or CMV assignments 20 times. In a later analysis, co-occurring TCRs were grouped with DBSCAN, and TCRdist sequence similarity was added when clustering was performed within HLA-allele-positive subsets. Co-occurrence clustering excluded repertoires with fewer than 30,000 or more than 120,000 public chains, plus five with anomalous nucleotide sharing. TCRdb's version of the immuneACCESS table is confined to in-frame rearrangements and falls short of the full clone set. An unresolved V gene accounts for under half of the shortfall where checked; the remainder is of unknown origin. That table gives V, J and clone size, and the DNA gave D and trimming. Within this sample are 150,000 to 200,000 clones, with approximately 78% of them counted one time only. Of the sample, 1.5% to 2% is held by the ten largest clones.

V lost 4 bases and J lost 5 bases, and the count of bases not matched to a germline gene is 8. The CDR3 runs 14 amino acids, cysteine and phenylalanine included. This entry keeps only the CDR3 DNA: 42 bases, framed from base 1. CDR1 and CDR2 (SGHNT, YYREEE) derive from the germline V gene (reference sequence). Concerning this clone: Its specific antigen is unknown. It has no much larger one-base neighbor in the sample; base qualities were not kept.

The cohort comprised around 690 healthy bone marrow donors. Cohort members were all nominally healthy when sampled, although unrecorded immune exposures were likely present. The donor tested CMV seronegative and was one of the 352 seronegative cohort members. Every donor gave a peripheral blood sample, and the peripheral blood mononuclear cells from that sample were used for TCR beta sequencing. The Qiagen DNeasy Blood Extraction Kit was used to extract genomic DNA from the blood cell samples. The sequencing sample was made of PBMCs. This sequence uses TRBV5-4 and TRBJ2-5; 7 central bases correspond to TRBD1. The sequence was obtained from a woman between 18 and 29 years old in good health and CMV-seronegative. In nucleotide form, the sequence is TGTGCCAGCAGCGACTCGACAGGGCGTGAGACCCAGTACTTC. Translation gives CASSDSTGRETQYF.